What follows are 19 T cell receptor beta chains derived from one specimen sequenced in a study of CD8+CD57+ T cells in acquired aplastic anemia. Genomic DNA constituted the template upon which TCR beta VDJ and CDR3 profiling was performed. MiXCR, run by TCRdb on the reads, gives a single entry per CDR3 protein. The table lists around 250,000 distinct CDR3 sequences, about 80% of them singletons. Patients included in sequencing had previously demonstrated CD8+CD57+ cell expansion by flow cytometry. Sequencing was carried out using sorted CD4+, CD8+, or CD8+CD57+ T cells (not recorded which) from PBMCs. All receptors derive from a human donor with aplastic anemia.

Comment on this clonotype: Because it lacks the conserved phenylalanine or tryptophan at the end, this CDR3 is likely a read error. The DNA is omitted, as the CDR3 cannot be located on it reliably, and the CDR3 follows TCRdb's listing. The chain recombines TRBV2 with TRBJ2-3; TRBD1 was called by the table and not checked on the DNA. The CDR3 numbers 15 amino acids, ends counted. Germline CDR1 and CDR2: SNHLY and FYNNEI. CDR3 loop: CASSDGGQRPGMLYY.

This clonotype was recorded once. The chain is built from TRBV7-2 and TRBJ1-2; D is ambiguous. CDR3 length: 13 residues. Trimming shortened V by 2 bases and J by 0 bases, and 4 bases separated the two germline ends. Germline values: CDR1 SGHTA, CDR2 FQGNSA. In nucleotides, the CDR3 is TGTGCCAGCAGCTTACTTTCTAACTATGGCTACACCTTC. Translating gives CASSLLSNYGYTF.

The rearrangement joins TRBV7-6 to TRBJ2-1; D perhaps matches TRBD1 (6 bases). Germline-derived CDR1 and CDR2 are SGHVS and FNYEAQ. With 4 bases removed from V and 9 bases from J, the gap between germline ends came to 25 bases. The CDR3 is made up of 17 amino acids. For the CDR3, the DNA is TGTGCCAGCAGCTCCACTACAGGGAGTGAAGCGTTCTTTGAGCAGTTCTTC. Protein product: CASSSTTGSEAFFEQFF.

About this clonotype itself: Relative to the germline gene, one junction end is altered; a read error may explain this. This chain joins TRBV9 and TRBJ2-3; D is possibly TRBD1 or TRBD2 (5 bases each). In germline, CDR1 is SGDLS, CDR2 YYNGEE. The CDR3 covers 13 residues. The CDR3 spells CASSYGADRGHTF. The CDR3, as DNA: TGTGCCAGCAGCTACGGGGCGGATCGGGGCCACACCTTT.

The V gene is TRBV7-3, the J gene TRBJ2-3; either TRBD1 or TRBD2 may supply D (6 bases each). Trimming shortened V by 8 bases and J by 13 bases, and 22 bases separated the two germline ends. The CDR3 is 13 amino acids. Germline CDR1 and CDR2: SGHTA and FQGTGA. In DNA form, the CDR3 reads TGTGCCAGCGGGTCTGGCGGGACATGGGGAGAGTATTTT. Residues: CASGSGGTWGEYF.

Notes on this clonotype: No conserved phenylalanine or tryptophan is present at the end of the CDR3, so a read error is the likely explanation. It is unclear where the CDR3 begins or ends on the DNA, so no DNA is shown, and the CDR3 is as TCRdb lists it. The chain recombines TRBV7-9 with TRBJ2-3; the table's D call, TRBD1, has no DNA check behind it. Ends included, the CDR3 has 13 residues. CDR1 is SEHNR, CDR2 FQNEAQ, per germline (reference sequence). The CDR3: CASSFTGEAYEQY.

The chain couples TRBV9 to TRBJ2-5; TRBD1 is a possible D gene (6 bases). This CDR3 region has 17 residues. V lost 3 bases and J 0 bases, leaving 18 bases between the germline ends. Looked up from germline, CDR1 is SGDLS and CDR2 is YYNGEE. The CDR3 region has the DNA TGTGCCAGCAGCGCTCTTCAGGGGAGTAGGAACCAAGAGACCCAGTACTTC. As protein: CASSALQGSRNQETQYF.

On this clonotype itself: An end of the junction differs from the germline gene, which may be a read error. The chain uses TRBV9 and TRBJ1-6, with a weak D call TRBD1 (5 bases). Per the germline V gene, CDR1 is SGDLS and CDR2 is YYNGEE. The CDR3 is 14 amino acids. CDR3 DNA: TGTGCCAGCAGCGTGGGGGACCGAAAGGGAGGAAACAACTTT. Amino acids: CASSVGDRKGGNNF.

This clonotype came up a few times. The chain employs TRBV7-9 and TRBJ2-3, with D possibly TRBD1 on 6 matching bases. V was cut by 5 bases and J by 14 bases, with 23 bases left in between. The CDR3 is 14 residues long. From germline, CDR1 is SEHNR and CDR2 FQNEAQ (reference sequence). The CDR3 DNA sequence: TGTGCCAGCAGCCCGCCACAGGGTAGGAACACCGGGTATTTT. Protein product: CASSPPQGRNTGYF.

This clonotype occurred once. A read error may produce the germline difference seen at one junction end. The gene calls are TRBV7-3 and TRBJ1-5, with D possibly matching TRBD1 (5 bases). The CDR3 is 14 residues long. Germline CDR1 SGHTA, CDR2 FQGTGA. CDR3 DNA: TGTGCCAGCAGCCACTCAGAAGACAGCAAGCCTCACCCCTTT. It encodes CASSHSEDSKPHPF.

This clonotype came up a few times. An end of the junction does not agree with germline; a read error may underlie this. The CDR3 is CASGDAYSNQPQHF. The CDR3 nucleotides are TGTGCCAGCGGGGATGCTTACAGCAATCAGCCCCAGCATTTC. This sequence joins TRBV2 and TRBJ1-5; no reliable D call. Germline CDR1 reads SNHLY; CDR2 reads FYNNEI. CDR3 length equals 14 residues.

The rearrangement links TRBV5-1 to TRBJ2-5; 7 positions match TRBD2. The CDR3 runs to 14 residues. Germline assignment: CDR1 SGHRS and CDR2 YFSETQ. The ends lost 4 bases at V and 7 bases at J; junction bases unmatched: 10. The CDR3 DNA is TGCGCCAGCAGCCCTGCCAGCGGGATCACGACCCAGTACTTC. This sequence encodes CASSPASGITTQYF.

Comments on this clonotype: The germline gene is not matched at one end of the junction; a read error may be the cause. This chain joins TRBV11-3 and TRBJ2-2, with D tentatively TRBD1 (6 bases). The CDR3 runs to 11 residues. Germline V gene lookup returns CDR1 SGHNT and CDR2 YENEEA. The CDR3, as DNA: TGTGCCAGCAGCTATGTGGGGGCGCTGTTTTTT. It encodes CASSYVGALFF.

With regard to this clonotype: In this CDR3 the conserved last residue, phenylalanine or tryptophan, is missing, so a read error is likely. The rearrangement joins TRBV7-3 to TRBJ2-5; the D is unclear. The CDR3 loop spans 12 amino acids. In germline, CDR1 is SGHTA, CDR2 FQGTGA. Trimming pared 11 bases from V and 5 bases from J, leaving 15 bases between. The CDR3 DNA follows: TGTGCCGGCAACGGAGCTAGGGAGACCCAGTACTGC. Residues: CAGNGARETQYC.

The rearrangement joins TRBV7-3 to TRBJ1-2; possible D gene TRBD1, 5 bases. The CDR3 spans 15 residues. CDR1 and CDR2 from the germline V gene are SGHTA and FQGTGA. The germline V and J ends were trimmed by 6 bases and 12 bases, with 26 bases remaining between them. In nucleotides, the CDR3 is TGTGCCAGCAGTTCTAGAGGGACTTGGGGATATACCCACACCTTC. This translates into CASSSRGTWGYTHTF. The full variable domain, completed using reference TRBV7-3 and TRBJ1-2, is GAGVSQTPSNKVTEKGKYVELRCDPISGHTALYWYRQSLGQGPEFLIYFQGTGAADDSGLPNDRFFAVRPEGSVSTLKIQRTERGDSAVYLCASSSRGTWGYTHTFGSGTRLTVV.

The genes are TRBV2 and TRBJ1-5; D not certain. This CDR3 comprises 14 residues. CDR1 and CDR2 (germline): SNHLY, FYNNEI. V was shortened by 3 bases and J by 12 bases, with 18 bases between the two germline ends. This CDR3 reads CASSESYSNHYQHF. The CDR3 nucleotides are TGTGCCAGCAGTGAGTCGTATAGCAATCACTACCAGCATTTT.

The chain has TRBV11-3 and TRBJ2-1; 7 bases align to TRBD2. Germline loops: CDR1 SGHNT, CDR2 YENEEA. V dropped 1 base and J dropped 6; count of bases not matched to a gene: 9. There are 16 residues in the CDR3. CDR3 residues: CASSLAGGRFFNEQFF. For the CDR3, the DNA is TGTGCCAGCAGCTTAGCGGGAGGTCGGTTTTTCAATGAGCAGTTCTTC.

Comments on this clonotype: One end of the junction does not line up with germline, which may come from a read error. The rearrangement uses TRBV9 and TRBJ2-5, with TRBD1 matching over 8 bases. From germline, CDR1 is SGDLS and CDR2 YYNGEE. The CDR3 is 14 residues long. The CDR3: CAIGTGGTGELLFF. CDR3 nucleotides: TGTGCCATCGGGACAGGCGGTACCGGGGAGCTGCTGTTCTTC.

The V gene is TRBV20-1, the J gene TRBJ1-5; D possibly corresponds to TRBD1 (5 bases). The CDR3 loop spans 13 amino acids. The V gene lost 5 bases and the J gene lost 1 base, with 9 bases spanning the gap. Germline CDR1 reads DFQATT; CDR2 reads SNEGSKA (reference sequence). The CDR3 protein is CSAGRQSNQPQHF. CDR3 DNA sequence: TGCAGTGCTGGGCGACAGAGCAATCAGCCCCAGCATTTT.